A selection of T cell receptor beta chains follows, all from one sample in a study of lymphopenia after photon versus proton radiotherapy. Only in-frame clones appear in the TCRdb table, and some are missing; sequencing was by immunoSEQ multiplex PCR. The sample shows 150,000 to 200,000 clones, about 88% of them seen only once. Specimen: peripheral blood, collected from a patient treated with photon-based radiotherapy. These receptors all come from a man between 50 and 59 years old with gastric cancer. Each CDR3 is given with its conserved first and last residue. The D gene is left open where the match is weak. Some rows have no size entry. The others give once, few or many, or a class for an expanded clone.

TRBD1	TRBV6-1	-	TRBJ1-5	TGTGCCAGCAGGACTGGGACAGGGGGAGGTCAGCCCCAGCATTTT	CASRTGTGGGQPQHF
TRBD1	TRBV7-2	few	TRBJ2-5	TGTGCCAGCAGCTTCCAGGGGGCGTGGGATGAGACCCAGTACTTC	CASSFQGAWDETQYF
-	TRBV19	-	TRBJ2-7	TGTGCCAGTAGTATAGAGGTAGGGGGGACCTACGAGCAGTACTTC	CASSIEVGGTYEQYF
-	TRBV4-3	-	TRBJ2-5	TGCGCCAGCAGCCAAGTGATTAGTTGGGAGGCTAGCGACAGAACCGCCCGAGAGACCCAGTACTTC	CASSQVISWEASDRTARETQYF
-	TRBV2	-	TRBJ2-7	TGTGCCAGCAGTGCGGGTAGCGGCAGCCTTTTC	CASSAGSGSLF
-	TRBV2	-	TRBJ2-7	TGTGCCAGCAACACGGGGACTGTTGTATACGAGCAGTACTTC	CASNTGTVVYEQYF
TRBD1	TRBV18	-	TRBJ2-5	TGTGCCAGCTCACCACCGGGACAGAAAGAGACCCAGTACTTC	CASSPPGQKETQYF
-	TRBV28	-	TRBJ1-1	TGTGCCAGCAGTCCATTAGGACGGAGCCGGAAAGCTTTCTTT	CASSPLGRSRKAFF
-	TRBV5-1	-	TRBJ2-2	TGCGCCAGCAGCCGTTCGGGGAACACCGGGGAGCTGTTTTTT	CASSRSGNTGELFF
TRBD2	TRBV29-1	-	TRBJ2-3	TGCAGCGTTACGGGACTAGGAATAGATACGCAGTATTTT	CSVTGLGIDTQYF